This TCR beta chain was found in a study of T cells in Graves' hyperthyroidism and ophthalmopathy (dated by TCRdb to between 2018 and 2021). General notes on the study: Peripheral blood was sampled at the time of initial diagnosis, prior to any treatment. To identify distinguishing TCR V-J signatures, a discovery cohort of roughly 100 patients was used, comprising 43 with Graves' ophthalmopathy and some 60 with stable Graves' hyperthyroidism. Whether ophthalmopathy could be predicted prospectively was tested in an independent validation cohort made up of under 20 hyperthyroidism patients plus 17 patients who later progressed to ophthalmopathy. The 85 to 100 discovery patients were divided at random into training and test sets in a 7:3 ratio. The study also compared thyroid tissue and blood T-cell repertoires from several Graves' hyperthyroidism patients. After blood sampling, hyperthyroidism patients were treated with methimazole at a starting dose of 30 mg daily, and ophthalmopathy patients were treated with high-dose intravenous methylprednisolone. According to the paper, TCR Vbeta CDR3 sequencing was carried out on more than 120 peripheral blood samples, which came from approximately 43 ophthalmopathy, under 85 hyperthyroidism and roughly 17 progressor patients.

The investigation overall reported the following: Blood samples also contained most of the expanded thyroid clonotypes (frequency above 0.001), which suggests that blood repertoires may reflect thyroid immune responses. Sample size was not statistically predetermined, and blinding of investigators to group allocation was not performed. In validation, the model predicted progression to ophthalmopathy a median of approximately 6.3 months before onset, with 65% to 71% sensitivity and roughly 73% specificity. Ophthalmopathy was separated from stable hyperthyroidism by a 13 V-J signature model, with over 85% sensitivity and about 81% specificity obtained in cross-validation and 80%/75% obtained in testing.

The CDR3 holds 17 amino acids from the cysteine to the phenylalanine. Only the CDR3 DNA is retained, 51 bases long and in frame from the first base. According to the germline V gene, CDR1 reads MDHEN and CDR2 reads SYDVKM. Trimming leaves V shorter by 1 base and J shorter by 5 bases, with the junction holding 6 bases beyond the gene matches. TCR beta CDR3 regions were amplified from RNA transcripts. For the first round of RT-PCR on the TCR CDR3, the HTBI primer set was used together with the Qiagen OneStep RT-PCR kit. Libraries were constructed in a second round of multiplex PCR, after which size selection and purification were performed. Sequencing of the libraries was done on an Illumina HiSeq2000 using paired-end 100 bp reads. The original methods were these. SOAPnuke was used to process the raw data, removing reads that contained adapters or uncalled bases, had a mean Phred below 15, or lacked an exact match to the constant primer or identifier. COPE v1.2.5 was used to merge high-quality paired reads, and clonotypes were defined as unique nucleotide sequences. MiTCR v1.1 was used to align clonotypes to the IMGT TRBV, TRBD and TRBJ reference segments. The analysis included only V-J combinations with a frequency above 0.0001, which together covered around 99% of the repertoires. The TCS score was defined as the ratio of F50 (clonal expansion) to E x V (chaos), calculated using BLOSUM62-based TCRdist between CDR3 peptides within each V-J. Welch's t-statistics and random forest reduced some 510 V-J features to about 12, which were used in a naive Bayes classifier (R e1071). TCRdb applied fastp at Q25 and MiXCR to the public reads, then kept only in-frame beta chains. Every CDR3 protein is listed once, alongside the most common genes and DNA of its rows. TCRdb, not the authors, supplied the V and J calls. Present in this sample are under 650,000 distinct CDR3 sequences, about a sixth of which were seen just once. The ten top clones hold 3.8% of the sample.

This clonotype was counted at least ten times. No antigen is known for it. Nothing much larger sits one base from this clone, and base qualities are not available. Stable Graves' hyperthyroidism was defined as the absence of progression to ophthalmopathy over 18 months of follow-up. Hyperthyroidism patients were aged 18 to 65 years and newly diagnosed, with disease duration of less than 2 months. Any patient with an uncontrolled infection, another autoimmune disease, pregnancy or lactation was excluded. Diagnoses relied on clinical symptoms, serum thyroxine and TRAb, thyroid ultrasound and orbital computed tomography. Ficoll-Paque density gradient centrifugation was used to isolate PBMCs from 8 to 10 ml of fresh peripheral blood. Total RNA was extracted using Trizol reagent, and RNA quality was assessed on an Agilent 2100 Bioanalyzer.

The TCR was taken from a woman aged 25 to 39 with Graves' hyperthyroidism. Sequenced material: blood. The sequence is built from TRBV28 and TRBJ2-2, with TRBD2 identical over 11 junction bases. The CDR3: CASSLSQLAGVTGELFF. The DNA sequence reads TGTGCCAGCAGTTTATCCCAACTAGCGGGAGTTACCGGGGAGCTGTTTTTT.